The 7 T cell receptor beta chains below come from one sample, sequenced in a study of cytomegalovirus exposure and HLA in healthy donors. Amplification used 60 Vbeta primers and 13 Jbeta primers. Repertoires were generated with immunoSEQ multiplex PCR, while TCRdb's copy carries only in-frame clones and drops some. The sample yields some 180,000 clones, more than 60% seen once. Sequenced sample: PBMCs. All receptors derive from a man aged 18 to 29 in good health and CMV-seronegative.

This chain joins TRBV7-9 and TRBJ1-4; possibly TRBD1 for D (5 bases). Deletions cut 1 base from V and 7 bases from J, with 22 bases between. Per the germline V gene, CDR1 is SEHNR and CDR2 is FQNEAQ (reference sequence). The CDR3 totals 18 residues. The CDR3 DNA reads TGTGCCAGCAGCTTAGGCGCGGAGAACGGCAGGGAAAGTGAAAAACTGTTTTTT. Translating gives CASSLGAENGRESEKLFF.

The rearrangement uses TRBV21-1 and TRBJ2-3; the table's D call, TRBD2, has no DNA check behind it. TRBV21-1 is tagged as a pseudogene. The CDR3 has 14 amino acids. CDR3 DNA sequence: TGTGCCAGCAGCAACGTAGGGAGGACAGATACGCAGTATTTT. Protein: CASSNVGRTDTQYF.

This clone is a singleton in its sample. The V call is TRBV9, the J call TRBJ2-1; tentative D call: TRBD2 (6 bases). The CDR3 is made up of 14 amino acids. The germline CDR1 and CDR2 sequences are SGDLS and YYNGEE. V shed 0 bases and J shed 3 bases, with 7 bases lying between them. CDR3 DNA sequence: TGTGCCAGCAGCGTAGGGGACTTCTACAATGAGCAGTTCTTC. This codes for CASSVGDFYNEQFF.

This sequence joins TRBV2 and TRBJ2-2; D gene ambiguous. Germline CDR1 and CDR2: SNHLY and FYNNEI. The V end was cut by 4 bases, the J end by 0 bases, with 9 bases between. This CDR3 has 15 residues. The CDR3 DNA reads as TGTGCCAGCAGTGCCCGACAACCGAACACCGGGGAGCTGTTTTTT. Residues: CASSARQPNTGELFF.

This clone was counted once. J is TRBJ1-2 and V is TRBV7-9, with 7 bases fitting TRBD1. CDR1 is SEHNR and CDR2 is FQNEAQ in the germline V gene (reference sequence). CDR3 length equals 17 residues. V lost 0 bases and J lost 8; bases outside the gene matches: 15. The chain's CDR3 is CASSLAGTVPSSRGYTF. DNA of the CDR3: TGTGCCAGCAGCTTAGCAGGGACAGTTCCTTCCTCTAGGGGCTACACCTTC.

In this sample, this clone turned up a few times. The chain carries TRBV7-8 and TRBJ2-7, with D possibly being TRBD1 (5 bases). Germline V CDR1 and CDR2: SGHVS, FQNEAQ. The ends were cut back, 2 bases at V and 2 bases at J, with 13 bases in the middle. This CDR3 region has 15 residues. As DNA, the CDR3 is TGTGCCAGCAGCTTACAGGGTTCGTCCCCCTACGAGCAGTACTTC. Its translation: CASSLQGSSPYEQYF.

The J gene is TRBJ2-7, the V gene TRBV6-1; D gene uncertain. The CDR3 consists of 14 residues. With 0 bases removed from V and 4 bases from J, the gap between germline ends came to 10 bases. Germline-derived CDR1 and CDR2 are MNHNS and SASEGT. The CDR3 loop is CASSEADTIYEQYF. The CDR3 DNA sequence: TGTGCCAGCAGTGAAGCTGACACAATATACGAGCAGTACTTC.